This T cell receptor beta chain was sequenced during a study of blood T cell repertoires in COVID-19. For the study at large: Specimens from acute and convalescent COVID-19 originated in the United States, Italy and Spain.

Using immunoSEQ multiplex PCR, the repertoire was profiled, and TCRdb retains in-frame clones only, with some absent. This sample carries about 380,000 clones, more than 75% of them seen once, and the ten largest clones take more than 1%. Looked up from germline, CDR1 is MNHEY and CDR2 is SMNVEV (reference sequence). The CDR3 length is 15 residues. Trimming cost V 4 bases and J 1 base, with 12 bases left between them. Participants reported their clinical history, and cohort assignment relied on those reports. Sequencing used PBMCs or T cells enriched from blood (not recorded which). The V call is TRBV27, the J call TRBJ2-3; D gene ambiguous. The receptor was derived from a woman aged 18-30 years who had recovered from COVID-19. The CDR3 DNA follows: TGTGCCAGCAGTTCGACCGGGTTTGGCACAGATACGCAGTATTTT. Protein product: CASSSTGFGTDTQYF.